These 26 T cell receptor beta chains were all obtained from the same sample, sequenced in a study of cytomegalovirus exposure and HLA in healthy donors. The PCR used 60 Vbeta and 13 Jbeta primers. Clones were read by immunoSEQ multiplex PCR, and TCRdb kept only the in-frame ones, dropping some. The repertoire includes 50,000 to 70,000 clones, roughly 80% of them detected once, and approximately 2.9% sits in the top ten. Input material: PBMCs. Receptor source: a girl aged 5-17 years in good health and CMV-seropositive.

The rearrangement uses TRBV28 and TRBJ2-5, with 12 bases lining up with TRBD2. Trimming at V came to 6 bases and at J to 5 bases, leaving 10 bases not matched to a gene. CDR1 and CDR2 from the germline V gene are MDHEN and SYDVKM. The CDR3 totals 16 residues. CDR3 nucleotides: TGTGCCAGCAGAGAAGAACTAGCGGGAGGTCGGGAGACCCAGTACTTC. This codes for CASREELAGGRETQYF.

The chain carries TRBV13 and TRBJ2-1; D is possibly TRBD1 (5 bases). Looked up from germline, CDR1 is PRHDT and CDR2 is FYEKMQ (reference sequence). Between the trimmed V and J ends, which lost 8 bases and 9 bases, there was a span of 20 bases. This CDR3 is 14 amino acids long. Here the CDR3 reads CASSRGQGFFEQFF. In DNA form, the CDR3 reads TGTGCCAGCTCCCGCGGACAAGGGTTTTTTGAGCAGTTCTTC.

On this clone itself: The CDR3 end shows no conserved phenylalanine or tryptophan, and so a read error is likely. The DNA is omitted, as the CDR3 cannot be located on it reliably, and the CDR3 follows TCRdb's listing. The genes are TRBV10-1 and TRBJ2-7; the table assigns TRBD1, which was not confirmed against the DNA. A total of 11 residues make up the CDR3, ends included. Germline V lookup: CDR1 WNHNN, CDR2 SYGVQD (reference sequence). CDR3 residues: CASSGQVRDSI.

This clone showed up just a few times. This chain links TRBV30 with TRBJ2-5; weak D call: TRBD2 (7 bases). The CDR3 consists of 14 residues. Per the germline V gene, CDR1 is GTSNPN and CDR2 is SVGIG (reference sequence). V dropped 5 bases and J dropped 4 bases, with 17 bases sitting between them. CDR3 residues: CAWEGHSGGETQYF. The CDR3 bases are TGTGCCTGGGAGGGACATTCGGGGGGAGAGACCCAGTACTTC.

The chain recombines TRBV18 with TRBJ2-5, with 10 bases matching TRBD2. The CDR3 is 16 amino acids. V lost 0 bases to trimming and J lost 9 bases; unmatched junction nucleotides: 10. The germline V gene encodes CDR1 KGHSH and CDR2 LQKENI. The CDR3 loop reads CASSPPAASGRGAQYF. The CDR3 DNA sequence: TGTGCCAGCTCACCACCGGCGGCTAGCGGGAGAGGGGCCCAGTACTTC.

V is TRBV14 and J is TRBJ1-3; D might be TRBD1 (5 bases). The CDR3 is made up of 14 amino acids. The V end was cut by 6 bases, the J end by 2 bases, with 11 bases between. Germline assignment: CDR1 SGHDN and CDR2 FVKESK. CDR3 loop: CASRNSGAGNTIYF. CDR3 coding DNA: TGTGCCAGCAGAAACTCGGGGGCTGGAAACACCATATATTTT. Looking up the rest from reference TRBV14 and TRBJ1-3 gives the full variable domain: EAGVTQFPSHSVIEKGQTVTLRCDPISGHDNLYWYRRVMGKEIKFLLHFVKESKQDESGMPNNRFLAERTGGTYSTLKVQPAELEDSGVYFCASRNSGAGNTIYFGEGSWLTVV.

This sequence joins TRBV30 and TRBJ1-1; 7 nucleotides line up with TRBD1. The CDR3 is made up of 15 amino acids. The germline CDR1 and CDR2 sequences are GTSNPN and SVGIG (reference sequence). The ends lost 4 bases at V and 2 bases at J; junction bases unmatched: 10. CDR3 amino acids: CAWKNLGTENTEAFF. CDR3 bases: TGTGCCTGGAAAAATTTGGGGACAGAAAACACTGAAGCTTTCTTT.

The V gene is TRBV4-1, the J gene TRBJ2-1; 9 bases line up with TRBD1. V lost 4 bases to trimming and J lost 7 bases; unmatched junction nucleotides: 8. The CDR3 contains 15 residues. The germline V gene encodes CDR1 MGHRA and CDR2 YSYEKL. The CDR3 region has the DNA TGCGCCAGCAGCCCCACAGGACAGGGGCGGAATGAGCAGTTCTTC. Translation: CASSPTGQGRNEQFF.

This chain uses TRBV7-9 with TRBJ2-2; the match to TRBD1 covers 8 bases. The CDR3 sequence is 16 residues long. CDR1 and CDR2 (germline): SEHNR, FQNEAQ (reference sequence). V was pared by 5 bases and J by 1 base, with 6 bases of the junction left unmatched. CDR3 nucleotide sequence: TGTGCCAGCAGCCGATTCGACAGGGGGAACACCGGGGAGCTGTTTTTT. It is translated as CASSRFDRGNTGELFF.

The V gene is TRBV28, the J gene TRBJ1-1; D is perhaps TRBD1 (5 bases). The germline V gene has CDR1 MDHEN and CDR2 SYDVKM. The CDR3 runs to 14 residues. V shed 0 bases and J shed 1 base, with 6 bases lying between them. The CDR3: CASSLWGGNTEAFF. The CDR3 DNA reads TGTGCCAGCAGTTTATGGGGGGGGAACACTGAAGCTTTCTTT.

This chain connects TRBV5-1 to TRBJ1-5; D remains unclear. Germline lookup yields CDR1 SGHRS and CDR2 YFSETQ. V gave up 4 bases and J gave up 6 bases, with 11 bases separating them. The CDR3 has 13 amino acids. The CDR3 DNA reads TGCGCCAGCAGCCCCGAGGGCTTTCAGCCCCAGCATTTT. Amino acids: CASSPEGFQPQHF.

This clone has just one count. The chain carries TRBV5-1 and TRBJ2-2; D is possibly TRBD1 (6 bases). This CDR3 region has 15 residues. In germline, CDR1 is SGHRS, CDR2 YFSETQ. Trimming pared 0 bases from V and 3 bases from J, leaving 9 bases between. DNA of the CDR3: TGCGCCAGCAGCTTGGAAAACAGGGACACCGGGGAGCTGTTTTTT. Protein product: CASSLENRDTGELFF. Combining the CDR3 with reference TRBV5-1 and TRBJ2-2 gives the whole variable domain KAGVTQTPRYLIKTRGQQVTLSCSPISGHRSVSWYQQTPGQGLQFLFEYFSETQRNKGNFPGRFSGRQFSNSRSEMNVSTLELGDSALYLCASSLENRDTGELFFGEGSRLTVL.

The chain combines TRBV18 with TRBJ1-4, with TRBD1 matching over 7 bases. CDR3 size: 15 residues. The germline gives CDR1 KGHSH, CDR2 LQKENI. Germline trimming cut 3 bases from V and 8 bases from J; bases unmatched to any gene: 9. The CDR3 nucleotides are TGTGCCAGCTCACCTGACAGTGGACAGGCCGAAAAACTGTTTTTT. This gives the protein CASSPDSGQAEKLFF.

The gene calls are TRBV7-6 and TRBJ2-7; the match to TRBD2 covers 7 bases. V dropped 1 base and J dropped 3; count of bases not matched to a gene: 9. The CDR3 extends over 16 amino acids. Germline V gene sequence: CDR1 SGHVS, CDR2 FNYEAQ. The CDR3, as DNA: TGTGCCAGCAGCTTAGGGTGGTCTAGCGGCGACTACGAGCAGTACTTC. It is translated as CASSLGWSSGDYEQYF.

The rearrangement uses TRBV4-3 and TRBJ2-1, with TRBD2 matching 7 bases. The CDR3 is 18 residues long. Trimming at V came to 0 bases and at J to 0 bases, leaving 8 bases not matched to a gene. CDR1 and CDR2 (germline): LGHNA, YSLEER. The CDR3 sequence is CASSQETVGGSSYNEQFF. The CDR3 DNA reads TGCGCCAGCAGCCAAGAAACCGTCGGCGGGAGCTCCTACAATGAGCAGTTCTTC.

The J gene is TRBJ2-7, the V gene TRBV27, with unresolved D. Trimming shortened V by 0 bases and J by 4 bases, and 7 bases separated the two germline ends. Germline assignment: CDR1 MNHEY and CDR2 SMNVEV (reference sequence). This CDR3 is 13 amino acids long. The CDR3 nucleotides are TGTGCCAGCAGTTTATCAGTAGCTTACGAGCAGTACTTC. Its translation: CASSLSVAYEQYF.

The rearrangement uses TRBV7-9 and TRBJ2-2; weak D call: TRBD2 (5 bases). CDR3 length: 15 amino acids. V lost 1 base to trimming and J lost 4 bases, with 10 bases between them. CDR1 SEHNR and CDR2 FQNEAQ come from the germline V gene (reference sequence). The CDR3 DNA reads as TGTGCCAGCAGCTTAGGGCTAGCTCCCACCGGGGAGCTGTTTTTT. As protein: CASSLGLAPTGELFF.

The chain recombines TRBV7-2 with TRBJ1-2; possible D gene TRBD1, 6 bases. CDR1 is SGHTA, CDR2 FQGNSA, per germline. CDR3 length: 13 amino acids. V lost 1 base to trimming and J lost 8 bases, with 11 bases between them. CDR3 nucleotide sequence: TGTGCCAGCAGCTTAGACAGGGTAAACGGCTACACCTTC. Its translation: CASSLDRVNGYTF.

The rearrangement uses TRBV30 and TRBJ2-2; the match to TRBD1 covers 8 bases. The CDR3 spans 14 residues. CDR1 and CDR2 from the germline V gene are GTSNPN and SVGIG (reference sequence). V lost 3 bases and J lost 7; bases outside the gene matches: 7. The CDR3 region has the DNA TGTGCCTGGAGAAGGCAGGGGGCAGGCGGGGAGCTGTTTTTT. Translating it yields CAWRRQGAGGELFF.

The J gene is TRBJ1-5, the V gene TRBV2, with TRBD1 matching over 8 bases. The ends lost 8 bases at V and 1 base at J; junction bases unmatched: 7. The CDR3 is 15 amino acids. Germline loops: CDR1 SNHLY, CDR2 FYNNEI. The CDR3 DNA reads TGTGCCAGCGGGCAGGGGGCGCGGAGCAATCAGCCCCAGCATTTT. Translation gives CASGQGARSNQPQHF. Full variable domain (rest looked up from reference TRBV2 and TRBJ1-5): EPEVTQTPSHQVTQMGQEVILRCVPISNHLYFYWYRQILGQKVEFLVSFYNNEISEKSEIFDDQFSVERPDGSNFTLKIRSTKLEDSAMYFCASGQGARSNQPQHFGDGTRLSIL.

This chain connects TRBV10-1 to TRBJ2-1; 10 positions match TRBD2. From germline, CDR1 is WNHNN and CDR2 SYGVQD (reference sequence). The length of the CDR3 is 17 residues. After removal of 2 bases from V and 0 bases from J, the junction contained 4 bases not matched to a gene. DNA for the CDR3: TGCGCCAGCAGTGAGGCGGGACTAGCGAGCTCCTACAATGAGCAGTTCTTC. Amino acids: CASSEAGLASSYNEQFF.

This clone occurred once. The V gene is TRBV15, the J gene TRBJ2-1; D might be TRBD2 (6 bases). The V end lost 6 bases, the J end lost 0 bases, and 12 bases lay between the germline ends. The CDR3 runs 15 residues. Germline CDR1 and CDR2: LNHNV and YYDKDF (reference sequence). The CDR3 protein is CATRAGPSSYNEQFF. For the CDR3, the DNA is TGTGCCACCAGGGCGGGACCTAGCTCCTACAATGAGCAGTTCTTC.

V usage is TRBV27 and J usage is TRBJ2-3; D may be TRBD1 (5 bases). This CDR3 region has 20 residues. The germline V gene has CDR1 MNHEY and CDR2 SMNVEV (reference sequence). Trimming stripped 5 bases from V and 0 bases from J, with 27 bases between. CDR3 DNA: TGTGCCAGCAGTCCCCGCAGGGCAGGGAATGAACGGCCTAGCACAGATACGCAGTATTTT. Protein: CASSPRRAGNERPSTDTQYF.

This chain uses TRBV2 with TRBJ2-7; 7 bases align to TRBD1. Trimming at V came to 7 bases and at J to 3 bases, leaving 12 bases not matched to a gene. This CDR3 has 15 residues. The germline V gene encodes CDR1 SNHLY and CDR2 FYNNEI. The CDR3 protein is CASIRSRDSFYEQYF. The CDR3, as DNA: TGTGCCAGCATTCGGTCCCGGGACAGCTTCTACGAGCAGTACTTC.

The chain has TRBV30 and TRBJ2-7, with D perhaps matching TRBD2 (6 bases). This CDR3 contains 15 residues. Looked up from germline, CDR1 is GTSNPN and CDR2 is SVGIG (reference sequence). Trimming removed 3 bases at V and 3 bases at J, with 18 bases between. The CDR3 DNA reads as TGTGCCTGGAGATCCGGGCCTCTAGCGAACTACGAGCAGTACTTC. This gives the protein CAWRSGPLANYEQYF.

CDR3 in amino acids: CASSVSGGNTEAFF. CDR3 sequence (DNA): TGTGCCAGCAGCGTCTCGGGAGGAAACACTGAAGCTTTCTTT. The chain combines TRBV25-1 with TRBJ1-1; D unresolved. V was clipped by 6 bases and J by 2 bases, with 13 bases between them. The germline V gene encodes CDR1 MGHDK and CDR2 SYGVNS. The CDR3 covers 14 residues.